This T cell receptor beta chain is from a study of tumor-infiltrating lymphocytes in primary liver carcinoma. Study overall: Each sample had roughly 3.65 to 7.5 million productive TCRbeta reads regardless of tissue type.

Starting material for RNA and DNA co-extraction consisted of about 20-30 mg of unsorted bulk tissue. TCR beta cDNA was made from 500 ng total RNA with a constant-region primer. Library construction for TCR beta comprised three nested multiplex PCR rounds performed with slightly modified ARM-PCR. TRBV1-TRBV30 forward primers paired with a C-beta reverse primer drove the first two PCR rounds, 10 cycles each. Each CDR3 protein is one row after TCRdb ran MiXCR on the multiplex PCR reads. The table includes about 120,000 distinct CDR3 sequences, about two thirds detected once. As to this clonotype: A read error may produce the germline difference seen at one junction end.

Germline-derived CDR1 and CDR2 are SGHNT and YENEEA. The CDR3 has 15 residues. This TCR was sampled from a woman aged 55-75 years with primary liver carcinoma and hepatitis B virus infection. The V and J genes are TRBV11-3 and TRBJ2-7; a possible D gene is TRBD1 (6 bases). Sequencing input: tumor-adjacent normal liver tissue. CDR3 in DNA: TGTGCCAGCAGCTTAGGGAAAGGGGGTTCCCTCGAGCAGTATTTC. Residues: CASSLGKGGSLEQYF. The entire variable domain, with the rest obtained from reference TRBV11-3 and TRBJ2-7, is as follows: EAGVVQSPRYKIIEKKQPVAFWCNPISGHNTLYWYLQNLGQGPELLIRYENEEAVDDSQLPKDRFSAERLKGVDSTLKIQPAELGDSAVYLCASSLGKGGSLEQYFGPGTRLTVT.